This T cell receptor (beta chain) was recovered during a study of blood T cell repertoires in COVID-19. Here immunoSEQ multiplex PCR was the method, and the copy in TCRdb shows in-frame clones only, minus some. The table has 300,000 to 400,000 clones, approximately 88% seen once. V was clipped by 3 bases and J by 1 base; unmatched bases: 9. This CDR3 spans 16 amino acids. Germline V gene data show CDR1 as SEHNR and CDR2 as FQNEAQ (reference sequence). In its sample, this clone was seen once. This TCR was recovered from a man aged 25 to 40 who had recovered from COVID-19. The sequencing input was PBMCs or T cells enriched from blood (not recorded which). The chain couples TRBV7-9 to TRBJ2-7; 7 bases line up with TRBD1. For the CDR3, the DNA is TGTGCCAGCAGCTTGACTTCGGGACAGTTGTCCTACGAGCAGTACTTC. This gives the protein CASSLTSGQLSYEQYF.